This T cell receptor (beta chain) originates from a study of synovial regulatory T cells in juvenile arthritis. Study-level findings and limits: Synovial Teff and blood CPL repertoires partially overlapped with iaTreg TCR repertoires, which were largely patient-private. Synovial Treg CDR3 sequences overlapped more with iaTregs than other circulating Tregs.

Comments on this clone: Its cognate antigen is unknown.

Libraries were prepared by immunoSEQ multiplex PCR; TCRdb keeps only in-frame clonotypes and omits some of them. The sample has 7,500 to 10,000 clones. Approximately 11-patient cohort: some 11 active juvenile idiopathic arthritis patients, 3 polyarticular, 8 oligoarticular. Patients were aged median 11.6 years with disease lasting median around 7 years. CDR1 MGHRA and CDR2 YSYEKL come from the germline V gene. The CDR3 is 17 amino acids. No DNA is listed. The receptor comes from a donor aged 2-35 years with juvenile idiopathic arthritis. The rearrangement uses TRBV4-1 and TRBJ2-1; TCRdb names TRBD2, which stays unverified in the absence of DNA. Input material: Treg cells from blood. This sample's subset: remaining (HLA-DR-negative) circulating blood Treg cells. CDR3 amino acids: CASSRAPLAGVHNEQFF.